A selection of T cell receptor beta chains follows, all from one sample in a study of T cells after yellow fever vaccination. TCRdb ran MiXCR on the 5' RACE reads and lists one entry per CDR3 protein. The sample yields some 300,000 distinct CDR3 sequences, roughly 8.4% seen once. Here the sequenced sample was PBMCs, taken around 45 days after the first yellow fever vaccination. The receptors come from a man aged 18 to 29 who received the YFV17D yellow fever vaccine. Both conserved end residues are part of each CDR3. Each record gives: clone size, D gene, V gene, J gene, CDR3 protein, CDR3 DNA. A D gene is named only where the DNA matches it firmly. Not all rows give a size; the values are once, few, many and, for expanded clones, a class.

clone size: few; D gene: TRBD1; V gene: TRBV5-1; J gene: TRBJ2-5; CDR3 protein: CASSPTGSQETQYF; CDR3 DNA: TGCGCCAGCAGTCCGACAGGGTCCCAAGAGACCCAGTACTTC
clone size: many; D gene: -; V gene: TRBV2; J gene: TRBJ2-7; CDR3 protein: CASKPGEVGEQYF; CDR3 DNA: TGTGCCAGCAAACCCGGGGAGGTTGGCGAGCAGTACTTC
clone size: few; D gene: TRBD1; V gene: TRBV20-1; J gene: TRBJ2-1; CDR3 protein: CSAIRQGGYNEQFF; CDR3 DNA: TGCAGTGCTATTCGACAGGGGGGTTACAATGAGCAGTTCTTC
clone size: -; D gene: -; V gene: TRBV20-1; J gene: TRBJ2-3; CDR3 protein: CSARRPATSTDTQYF; CDR3 DNA: TGCAGTGCTAGAAGGCCGGCGACTAGCACAGATACGCAGTATTTT
clone size: -; D gene: -; V gene: TRBV10-3; J gene: TRBJ1-5; CDR3 protein: CAISPEEYAQHF; CDR3 DNA: TGTGCCATCAGTCCGGAGGAGTACGCGCAGCATTTT
clone size: few; D gene: -; V gene: TRBV20-1; J gene: TRBJ1-3; CDR3 protein: CSANPVGGGNTIYF; CDR3 DNA: TGCAGTGCCAACCCTGTAGGTGGTGGAAACACCATATATTTT
clone size: few; D gene: TRBD2; V gene: TRBV28; J gene: TRBJ2-7; CDR3 protein: CASTAGLDYEQYF; CDR3 DNA: TGTGCCAGCACCGCGGGACTAGACTACGAGCAGTACTTC
clone size: few; D gene: -; V gene: TRBV11-2; J gene: TRBJ2-7; CDR3 protein: CASSLEGWGRPSYEQYF; CDR3 DNA: TGTGCCAGCAGCTTAGAGGGGTGGGGGCGCCCCTCCTACGAGCAGTACTTC
clone size: few; D gene: TRBD2; V gene: TRBV7-9; J gene: TRBJ2-3; CDR3 protein: CASSLFGAGESTDTQYF; CDR3 DNA: TGTGCCAGCAGCTTATTCGGGGCGGGGGAGAGCACAGATACGCAGTATTTT
clone size: few; D gene: -; V gene: TRBV5-1; J gene: TRBJ1-5; CDR3 protein: CASSLAGVEGQPQHF; CDR3 DNA: TGCGCCAGCAGCTTGGCAGGGGTCGAGGGGCAGCCCCAGCATTTT
clone size: -; D gene: TRBD1; V gene: TRBV19; J gene: TRBJ2-1; CDR3 protein: CASTRQGPNEQFF; CDR3 DNA: TGTGCCAGTACCCGACAGGGCCCAAATGAGCAGTTCTTC
clone size: -; D gene: -; V gene: TRBV29-1; J gene: TRBJ2-1; CDR3 protein: CSLREQFF; CDR3 DNA: TGCAGCCTTCGTGAGCAGTTCTTC
clone size: -; D gene: -; V gene: TRBV5-6; J gene: TRBJ2-3; CDR3 protein: CASSSAGLRSTDTQYF; CDR3 DNA: TGTGCCAGCAGCTCTGCCGGACTGAGGAGCACAGATACGCAGTATTTT
clone size: few; D gene: TRBD1; V gene: TRBV7-9; J gene: TRBJ2-1; CDR3 protein: CASSLGGDRDIF; CDR3 DNA: TGTGCCAGCAGCTTGGGAGGGGACAGGGATATCTTC
clone size: -; D gene: TRBD1; V gene: TRBV7-2; J gene: TRBJ2-7; CDR3 protein: CASSLAPRGGFEQYF; CDR3 DNA: TGTGCCAGCAGCTTAGCCCCTAGAGGGGGCTTCGAGCAGTACTTC
clone size: -; D gene: -; V gene: TRBV9; J gene: TRBJ2-3; CDR3 protein: CASSVERYTDTQYF; CDR3 DNA: TGTGCCAGCAGCGTAGAGAGATACACAGATACGCAGTATTTT
clone size: few; D gene: TRBD2; V gene: TRBV9; J gene: TRBJ2-3; CDR3 protein: CASSVPEAGGLGTDTQYF; CDR3 DNA: TGTGCCAGCAGCGTACCGGAAGCGGGGGGACTTGGCACAGATACGCAGTATTTT
clone size: -; D gene: -; V gene: TRBV20-1; J gene: TRBJ2-1; CDR3 protein: CSAIGIPYNEQFF; CDR3 DNA: TGCAGTGCTATAGGAATTCCCTACAATGAGCAGTTCTTC
clone size: few; D gene: -; V gene: TRBV27; J gene: TRBJ1-5; CDR3 protein: CASGRTDDNQPQHF; CDR3 DNA: TGTGCCAGCGGTAGGACAGACGATAATCAGCCCCAGCATTTT
clone size: few; D gene: -; V gene: TRBV7-2; J gene: TRBJ2-3; CDR3 protein: CASSSWTASSTDTQYF; CDR3 DNA: TGTGCCAGCAGCTCCTGGACAGCCTCTAGCACAGATACGCAGTATTTT
clone size: -; D gene: -; V gene: TRBV20-1; J gene: TRBJ2-1; CDR3 protein: CSARDRGPQSSNEQFF; CDR3 DNA: TGCAGTGCTAGAGATCGGGGACCCCAGTCCAGCAATGAGCAGTTCTTC
clone size: few; D gene: -; V gene: TRBV24-1; J gene: TRBJ2-3; CDR3 protein: CATSDPLDLPADTQYF; CDR3 DNA: TGTGCCACCAGTGACCCCCTAGATCTGCCGGCAGATACGCAGTATTTT
clone size: -; D gene: TRBD1; V gene: TRBV7-6; J gene: TRBJ2-1; CDR3 protein: CASSRDRENEQFF; CDR3 DNA: TGTGCCAGCAGCCGCGACAGGGAAAATGAGCAGTTCTTC
clone size: many; D gene: TRBD1; V gene: TRBV5-1; J gene: TRBJ2-2; CDR3 protein: CASSFGTGNTGELFF; CDR3 DNA: TGCGCCAGCAGCTTCGGGACAGGGAACACCGGGGAGCTGTTTTTT
clone size: -; D gene: -; V gene: TRBV4-1; J gene: TRBJ1-4; CDR3 protein: CASSQVPLGLNNEKLFF; CDR3 DNA: TGCGCCAGCAGCCAAGTTCCGTTAGGGTTGAATAATGAAAAACTGTTTTTT
clone size: many; D gene: -; V gene: TRBV11-2; J gene: TRBJ2-3; CDR3 protein: CASSRGTDTQYF; CDR3 DNA: TGTGCCAGCAGCCGTGGTACAGATACGCAGTATTTT
clone size: few; D gene: TRBD1; V gene: TRBV6-1; J gene: TRBJ1-1; CDR3 protein: CASSPGGLGQAFF; CDR3 DNA: TGTGCCAGCAGCCCAGGGGGCCTCGGGCAAGCTTTCTTT
clone size: -; D gene: -; V gene: TRBV6-1; J gene: TRBJ1-2; CDR3 protein: CASNVFGRGYYGYTF; CDR3 DNA: TGTGCCAGCAACGTCTTCGGGAGGGGTTACTATGGCTACACCTTC
clone size: many; D gene: -; V gene: TRBV12-3/TRBV12-4; J gene: TRBJ2-7; CDR3 protein: CASSLKRGGVEQYF; CDR3 DNA: TGTGCCAGCTCCCTAAAAAGAGGAGGGGTCGAGCAGTACTTC
clone size: -; D gene: -; V gene: TRBV9; J gene: TRBJ2-1; CDR3 protein: CASSVTQLNEQFF; CDR3 DNA: TGTGCCAGCAGCGTAACGCAACTCAATGAGCAGTTCTTC
clone size: few; D gene: TRBD2; V gene: TRBV12-3/TRBV12-4; J gene: TRBJ2-2; CDR3 protein: CASSPSGGLNTGELFF; CDR3 DNA: TGTGCCAGCAGTCCGAGCGGGGGCCTAAACACCGGGGAGCTGTTTTTT
clone size: few; D gene: TRBD1; V gene: TRBV18; J gene: TRBJ1-1; CDR3 protein: CASSPLAQGAMNTEAFF; CDR3 DNA: TGTGCCAGCTCACCTCTGGCACAGGGGGCCATGAACACTGAAGCTTTCTTT
clone size: few; D gene: TRBD1; V gene: TRBV24-1; J gene: TRBJ2-1; CDR3 protein: CATSDSVTGGHSEQFF; CDR3 DNA: TGTGCCACCAGTGATTCCGTGACAGGGGGTCATTCCGAGCAGTTCTTC
clone size: few; D gene: -; V gene: TRBV27; J gene: TRBJ2-2; CDR3 protein: CASSSPHANTGELFF; CDR3 DNA: TGTGCCAGCAGTTCACCACACGCGAACACCGGGGAGCTGTTTTTT
clone size: few; D gene: TRBD2; V gene: TRBV20-1; J gene: TRBJ2-3; CDR3 protein: CSAPGLAGGMDTQYF; CDR3 DNA: TGCAGTGCCCCGGGACTAGCGGGGGGAATGGATACGCAGTATTTT
clone size: many; D gene: -; V gene: TRBV5-1; J gene: TRBJ1-1; CDR3 protein: CASKQGVDTEAFF; CDR3 DNA: TGCGCCAGCAAGCAGGGCGTAGACACTGAAGCTTTCTTT
clone size: -; D gene: -; V gene: TRBV7-9; J gene: TRBJ2-2; CDR3 protein: CASSPVERANTGELFF; CDR3 DNA: TGTGCCAGCAGCCCGGTGGAAAGGGCGAACACCGGGGAGCTGTTTTTT
clone size: few; D gene: -; V gene: TRBV7-9; J gene: TRBJ2-1; CDR3 protein: CASSYGQPPSSYNEQFF; CDR3 DNA: TGTGCCAGCAGCTACGGACAGCCTCCTAGCTCCTACAATGAGCAGTTCTTC
clone size: few; D gene: TRBD1; V gene: TRBV5-1; J gene: TRBJ2-5; CDR3 protein: CASSLGDRLGQETQYF; CDR3 DNA: TGCGCCAGCAGCTTGGGGGACAGGCTGGGCCAAGAGACCCAGTACTTC
clone size: few; D gene: -; V gene: TRBV28; J gene: TRBJ1-5; CDR3 protein: CASSLNQGRGNQPQHF; CDR3 DNA: TGTGCCAGCAGTTTAAATCAGGGACGGGGCAATCAGCCCCAGCATTTT
clone size: -; D gene: -; V gene: TRBV6-1; J gene: TRBJ1-1; CDR3 protein: CASRQRIMNTEAFF; CDR3 DNA: TGTGCCAGCAGACAGAGGATAATGAACACTGAAGCTTTCTTT
clone size: few; D gene: -; V gene: TRBV7-3; J gene: TRBJ1-6; CDR3 protein: CASSIDRNGGDSPLHF; CDR3 DNA: TGTGCCAGCAGCATAGACAGGAACGGCGGGGATTCACCCCTCCACTTT
clone size: -; D gene: TRBD1; V gene: TRBV4-1; J gene: TRBJ1-6; CDR3 protein: CASSGTGRSPLHF; CDR3 DNA: TGCGCCAGCAGCGGGACAGGGCGCTCACCCCTCCACTTT
clone size: -; D gene: TRBD2; V gene: TRBV20-1; J gene: TRBJ2-3; CDR3 protein: CSAGIGTSGAARYF; CDR3 DNA: TGCAGTGCAGGCATTGGGACTAGCGGGGCGGCCAGGTATTTT
clone size: -; D gene: -; V gene: TRBV20-1; J gene: TRBJ1-5; CDR3 protein: CSARAPGKWPQHF; CDR3 DNA: TGCAGTGCTAGAGCCCCGGGTAAATGGCCCCAGCATTTT
clone size: many; D gene: TRBD2; V gene: TRBV12-3/TRBV12-4; J gene: TRBJ2-7; CDR3 protein: CASGLAGGDYEQYF; CDR3 DNA: TGTGCCAGCGGCCTAGCGGGGGGGGACTACGAGCAGTACTTC
clone size: many; D gene: -; V gene: TRBV10-2; J gene: TRBJ2-1; CDR3 protein: CASSGGTNEQFF; CDR3 DNA: TGCGCCAGCAGTGGGGGTACGAATGAGCAGTTCTTC
clone size: few; D gene: TRBD1; V gene: TRBV29-1; J gene: TRBJ1-1; CDR3 protein: CSGTGFDGTEAFF; CDR3 DNA: TGCAGCGGGACAGGGTTCGACGGCACTGAAGCTTTCTTT
clone size: -; D gene: -; V gene: TRBV19; J gene: TRBJ1-1; CDR3 protein: CASKGGYTEAFF; CDR3 DNA: TGTGCCAGTAAGGGGGGCTACACTGAAGCTTTCTTT
clone size: few; D gene: -; V gene: TRBV19; J gene: TRBJ2-1; CDR3 protein: CASSIRGSLRDEQFF; CDR3 DNA: TGTGCCAGTAGTATAAGGGGCAGCCTTAGGGATGAGCAGTTCTTC
clone size: few; D gene: -; V gene: TRBV7-8; J gene: TRBJ1-6; CDR3 protein: CASSLSGVLPLHF; CDR3 DNA: TGTGCCAGCAGCTTATCGGGGGTCTTACCCCTCCACTTT
clone size: -; D gene: TRBD1; V gene: TRBV12-3/TRBV12-4; J gene: TRBJ1-1; CDR3 protein: CASSGDRGRWAFF; CDR3 DNA: TGTGCCAGCAGTGGGGACAGGGGGCGTTGGGCTTTCTTT
clone size: -; D gene: TRBD1; V gene: TRBV5-5; J gene: TRBJ1-1; CDR3 protein: CASSLYPTGGDAAFF; CDR3 DNA: TGTGCCAGCAGCCTGTACCCCACAGGGGGCGATGCAGCTTTCTTT
clone size: -; D gene: TRBD1; V gene: TRBV4-1; J gene: TRBJ1-3; CDR3 protein: CASSPSDRDFFTIYF; CDR3 DNA: TGCGCCAGCAGTCCGAGCGACAGGGACTTTTTCACCATATATTTT